A selection of T cell receptor beta chains follows, all from one sample in a study of cytomegalovirus exposure and HLA in healthy donors. Only in-frame clones appear in the TCRdb table, and some are missing; sequencing was by immunoSEQ multiplex PCR. The sample records tens of thousands of clones, 79% being singletons. Sequencing was performed on PBMCs. Receptors originate from a woman between 35 and 50 years old in good health and CMV-seropositive. CDR3s include the opening cysteine and the closing phenylalanine or tryptophan. D genes are given only for firm matches. The size entry is marked missing in some rows and otherwise reads once, few, many or a size class.

NA	TRBV30	NA	TRBJ2-7	TGTGCCTGGAGCTACGGACAAAGCACCTACGAGCAGTACTTC	CAWSYGQSTYEQYF
NA	TRBV7-2	NA	TRBJ2-1	TGTGCCAGCAGTCATACAAACACCAATGAGCAGTTCTTC	CASSHTNTNEQFF
NA	TRBV6-6	few	TRBJ1-1	TGTGCCAGCAACCCCCTTAGAAACACTGAAGCTTTCTTT	CASNPLRNTEAFF
TRBD2	TRBV5-1	few	TRBJ2-5	TGCGCCAGCAGCTCCGGGACTAGCGGGGGGGAGACCCAGTACTTC	CASSSGTSGGETQYF
NA	TRBV6-1	NA	TRBJ2-7	TGTGCCAGCAGTGAAAGTATCGGGGTTCAAGGCTACGAGCAGTACTTC	CASSESIGVQGYEQYF
TRBD2	TRBV5-4	NA	TRBJ2-5	TGTGCCAGCAGGAGCGGGAGGTCCCAAGAGACCCAGTACTTC	CASRSGRSQETQYF
TRBD2	TRBV28	once	TRBJ2-1	TGTGCCAGCAGTTTATTCTCTCTAGCGGGGATTAGCAATGAGCAGTTCTTC	CASSLFSLAGISNEQFF
NA	TRBV25-1	few	TRBJ1-2	TGTGCCAGCAGTGAATCGCAGGCCTATGGCTACACCTTC	CASSESQAYGYTF
NA	TRBV30	NA	TRBJ2-1	TGTGCCTGGAGTGACAGGCAGGAGCAGTTCTTC	CAWSDRQEQFF
TRBD1	TRBV5-4	once	TRBJ2-7	TGTGCCAGCAGCATGACAGGGGCGACCTACGAGCAGTACTTC	CASSMTGATYEQYF
TRBD1	TRBV30	NA	TRBJ2-5	TGTGCCTGGGCCCCTGGGACAGTACAAGAGACCCAGTACTTC	CAWAPGTVQETQYF
NA	TRBV2	NA	TRBJ1-6	TGTGCCAGCAGTGAACTGGGAGGGAATTCACCCCTCCACTTT	CASSELGGNSPLHF
NA	TRBV6-5	NA	TRBJ1-5	TGTGCCAGCAGTTACGTGGGGGAGGGGAAAAAGCCCCAGCATTTT	CASSYVGEGKKPQHF
NA	TRBV5-1	NA	TRBJ1-2	TGCGCCAGTACCATCGCAGCCGACATTCCTAACTATGGCTACACCTTC	CASTIAADIPNYGYTF
TRBD1	TRBV6-5	NA	TRBJ1-1	TGTGCCAGCAGTTACTCGGGGGACAGGGGGTCTAAAGCTTTCTTT	CASSYSGDRGSKAFF
TRBD1	TRBV5-6	NA	TRBJ1-2	TGTGCCAGCAGCCTCCAGGGACAGGGCAGCTATGGCTACACCTTC	CASSLQGQGSYGYTF
TRBD1	TRBV10-3	NA	TRBJ1-1	TGTGCCATCAGTGAACAGGGGGAGAACACTGAAGCTTTCTTT	CAISEQGENTEAFF
TRBD1	TRBV4-1	NA	TRBJ1-2	TGCGCCAGCAGCCAAGAGGGACAGGGCTACGGAAATGGCTACACCTTC	CASSQEGQGYGNGYTF
NA	TRBV6-5	once	TRBJ1-2	TGTGCCAGCAGTTTAGCGGGTTTCTATGGCTACACCTTC	CASSLAGFYGYTF
NA	TRBV6-1	NA	TRBJ2-7	TGTGCCAGCAGAAAACAGGGCAACGAGCAGTACTTC	CASRKQGNEQYF
TRBD2	TRBV29-1	NA	TRBJ2-5	TGCAGCGTGGGTGGGGGGGGAGAGACCCAGTACTTC	CSVGGGGETQYF
NA	TRBV29-1	NA	TRBJ2-7	TGCAGCGTTGAAGATCCGGGCGAGCAGTACTTC	CSVEDPGEQYF